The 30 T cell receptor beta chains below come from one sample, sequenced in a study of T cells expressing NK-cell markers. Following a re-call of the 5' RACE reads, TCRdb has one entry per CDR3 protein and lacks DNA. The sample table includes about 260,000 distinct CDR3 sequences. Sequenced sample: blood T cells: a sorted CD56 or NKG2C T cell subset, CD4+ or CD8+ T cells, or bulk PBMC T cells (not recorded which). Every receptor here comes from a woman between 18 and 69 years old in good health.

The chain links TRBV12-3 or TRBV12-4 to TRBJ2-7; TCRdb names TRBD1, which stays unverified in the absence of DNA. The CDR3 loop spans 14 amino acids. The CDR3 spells CASSLLRPPGEQYF.

The CDR3 spells CASSPTPDSQTQYF. The rearrangement joins TRBV7-2 to TRBJ2-5; TCRdb's D gene call, TRBD1, goes unchecked for lack of DNA. The CDR3 loop spans 14 amino acids. CDR1 is SGHTA, CDR2 FQGNSA, per germline.

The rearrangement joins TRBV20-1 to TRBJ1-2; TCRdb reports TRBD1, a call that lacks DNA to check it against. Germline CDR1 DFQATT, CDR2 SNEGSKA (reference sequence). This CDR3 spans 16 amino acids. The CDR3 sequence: CSARSTGQSSNYGYTF.

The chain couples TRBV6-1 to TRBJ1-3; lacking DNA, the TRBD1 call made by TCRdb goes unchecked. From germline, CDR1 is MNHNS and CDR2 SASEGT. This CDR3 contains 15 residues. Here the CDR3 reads CASSTRTVSGNTIYF.

The CDR3 region is CASSLVGTGVGNTIYF. The chain links TRBV12-3 or TRBV12-4 to TRBJ1-3; lacking DNA, the TRBD1 call made by TCRdb goes unchecked. The CDR3 length is 16 residues.

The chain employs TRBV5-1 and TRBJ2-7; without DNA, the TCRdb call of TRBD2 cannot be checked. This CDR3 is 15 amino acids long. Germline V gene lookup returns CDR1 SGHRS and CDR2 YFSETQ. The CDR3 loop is CASSLARGVVYEQYF.

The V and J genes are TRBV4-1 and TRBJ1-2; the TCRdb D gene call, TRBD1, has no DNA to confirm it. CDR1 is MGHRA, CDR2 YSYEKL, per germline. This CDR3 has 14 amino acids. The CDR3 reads CASSQVPGRFGYTF.

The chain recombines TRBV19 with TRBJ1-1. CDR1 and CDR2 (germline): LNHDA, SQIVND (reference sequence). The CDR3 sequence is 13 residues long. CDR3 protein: CASTGRGRTEAFF.

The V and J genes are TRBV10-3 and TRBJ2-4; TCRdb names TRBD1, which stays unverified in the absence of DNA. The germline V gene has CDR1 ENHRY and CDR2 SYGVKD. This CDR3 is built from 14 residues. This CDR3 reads CAISEPPEGDIQYF.

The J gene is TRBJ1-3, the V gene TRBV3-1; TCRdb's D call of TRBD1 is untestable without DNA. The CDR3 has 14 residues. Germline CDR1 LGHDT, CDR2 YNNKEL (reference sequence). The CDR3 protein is CASSQGGTAGTIYF.

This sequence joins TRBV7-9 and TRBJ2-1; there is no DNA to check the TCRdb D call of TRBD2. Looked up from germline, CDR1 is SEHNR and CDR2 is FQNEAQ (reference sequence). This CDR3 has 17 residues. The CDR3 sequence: CASSTRTRPDGGNEQFF.

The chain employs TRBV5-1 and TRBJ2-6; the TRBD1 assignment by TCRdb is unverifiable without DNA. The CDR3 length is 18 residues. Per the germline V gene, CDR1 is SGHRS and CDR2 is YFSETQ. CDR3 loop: CASSLKGQGESGANVLTF.

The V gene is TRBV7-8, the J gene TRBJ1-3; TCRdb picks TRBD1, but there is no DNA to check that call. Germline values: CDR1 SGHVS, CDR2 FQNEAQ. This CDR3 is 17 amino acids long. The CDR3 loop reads CASSVWTGQSSGNTIYF.

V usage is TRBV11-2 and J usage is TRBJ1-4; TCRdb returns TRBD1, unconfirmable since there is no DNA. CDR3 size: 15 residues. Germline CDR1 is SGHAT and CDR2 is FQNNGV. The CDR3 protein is CASSLWTGATEKLFF.

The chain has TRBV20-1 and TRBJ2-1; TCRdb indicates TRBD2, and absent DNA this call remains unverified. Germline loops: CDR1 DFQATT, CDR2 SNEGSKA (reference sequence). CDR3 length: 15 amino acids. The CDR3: CSAGTSGLLRDEQFF.

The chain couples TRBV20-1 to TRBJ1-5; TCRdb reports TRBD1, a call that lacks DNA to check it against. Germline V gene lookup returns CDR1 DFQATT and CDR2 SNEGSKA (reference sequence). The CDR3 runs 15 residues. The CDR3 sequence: CSASAGFLGNQPQHF.

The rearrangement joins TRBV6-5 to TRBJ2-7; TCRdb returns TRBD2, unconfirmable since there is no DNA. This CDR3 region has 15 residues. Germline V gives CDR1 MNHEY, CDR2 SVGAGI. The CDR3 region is CASSYPGLASYEQYF.

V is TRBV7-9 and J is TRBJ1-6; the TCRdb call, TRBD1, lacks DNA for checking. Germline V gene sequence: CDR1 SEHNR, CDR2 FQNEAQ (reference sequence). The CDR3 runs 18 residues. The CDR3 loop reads CASSLRKGKDINNSPLHF.

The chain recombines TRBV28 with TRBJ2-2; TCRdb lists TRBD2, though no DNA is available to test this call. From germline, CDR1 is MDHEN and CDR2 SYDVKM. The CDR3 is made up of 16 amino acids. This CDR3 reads CASSLLTSGRTGELFF.

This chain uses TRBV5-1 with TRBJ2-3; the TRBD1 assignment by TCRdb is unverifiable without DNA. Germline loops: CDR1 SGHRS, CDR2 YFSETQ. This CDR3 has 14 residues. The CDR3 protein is CASRRGELTDTQYF.

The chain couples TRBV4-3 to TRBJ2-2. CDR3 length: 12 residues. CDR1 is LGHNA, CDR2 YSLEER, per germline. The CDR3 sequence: CASSQYTGELFF.

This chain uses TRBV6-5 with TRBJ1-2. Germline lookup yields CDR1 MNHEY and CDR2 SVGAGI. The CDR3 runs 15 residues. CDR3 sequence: CASRYPGGKAYGYTF.

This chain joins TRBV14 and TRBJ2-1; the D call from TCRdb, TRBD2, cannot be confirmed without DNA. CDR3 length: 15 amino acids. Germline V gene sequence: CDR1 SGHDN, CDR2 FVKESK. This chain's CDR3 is CASSQGLAIYNEQFF.

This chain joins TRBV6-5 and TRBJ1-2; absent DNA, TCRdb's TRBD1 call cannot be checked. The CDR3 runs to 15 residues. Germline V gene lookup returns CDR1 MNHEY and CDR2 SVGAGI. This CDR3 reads CASSYEQGANYGYTF.

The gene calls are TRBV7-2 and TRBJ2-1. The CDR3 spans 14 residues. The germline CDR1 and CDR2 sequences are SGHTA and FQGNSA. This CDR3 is CASSPIGAYNEQFF.

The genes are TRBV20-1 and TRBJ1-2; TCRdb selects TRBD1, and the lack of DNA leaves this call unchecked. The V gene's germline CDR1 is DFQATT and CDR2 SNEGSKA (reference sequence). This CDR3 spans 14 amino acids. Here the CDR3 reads CSARNDRANYGYTF.

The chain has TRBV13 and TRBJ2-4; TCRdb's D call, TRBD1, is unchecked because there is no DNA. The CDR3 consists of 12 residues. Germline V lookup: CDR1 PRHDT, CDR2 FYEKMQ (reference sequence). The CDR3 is CASSFPGMHQYF.

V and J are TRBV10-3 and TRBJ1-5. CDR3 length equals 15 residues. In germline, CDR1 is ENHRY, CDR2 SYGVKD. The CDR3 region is CAISESRDGYQPQHF.

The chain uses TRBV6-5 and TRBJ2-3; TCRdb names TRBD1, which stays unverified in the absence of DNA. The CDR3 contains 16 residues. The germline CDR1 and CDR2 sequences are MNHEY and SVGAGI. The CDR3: CASRATWGSIVDTQYF.

CDR3 sequence: CASSLQDPTYNEQFF. The chain has TRBV5-1 and TRBJ2-1. The length of the CDR3 is 15 residues. CDR1 and CDR2 from the germline V gene are SGHRS and YFSETQ.